This T cell receptor (beta chain) was sequenced for a study of early T cells in non-severe SARS-CoV-2 infection. Trimming cost V 3 bases and J 7 bases, with 15 bases left between them. The CDR3 consists of 14 residues. The germline V gene has CDR1 SQVTM and CDR2 ANQGSEA. Tagging with unique molecular identifiers was applied to individual cDNA molecules. TCRdb analysed the 5' RACE reads with MiXCR anew, one entry per CDR3 protein. The data show 64,000 or so distinct CDR3 sequences, around 13% seen once. This clonotype was seen a handful of times. The TCR was taken from an adult who was a healthcare worker with PCR-confirmed SARS-CoV-2 infection or an uninfected control (not recorded which). Sequenced: whole blood. V and J are TRBV29-1 and TRBJ1-4; D is uncertain. CDR3 DNA: TGCAGCGTTGAGTTCACAGAGTCTGGTGAAAAACTGTTTTTT. Its protein product is CSVEFTESGEKLFF.